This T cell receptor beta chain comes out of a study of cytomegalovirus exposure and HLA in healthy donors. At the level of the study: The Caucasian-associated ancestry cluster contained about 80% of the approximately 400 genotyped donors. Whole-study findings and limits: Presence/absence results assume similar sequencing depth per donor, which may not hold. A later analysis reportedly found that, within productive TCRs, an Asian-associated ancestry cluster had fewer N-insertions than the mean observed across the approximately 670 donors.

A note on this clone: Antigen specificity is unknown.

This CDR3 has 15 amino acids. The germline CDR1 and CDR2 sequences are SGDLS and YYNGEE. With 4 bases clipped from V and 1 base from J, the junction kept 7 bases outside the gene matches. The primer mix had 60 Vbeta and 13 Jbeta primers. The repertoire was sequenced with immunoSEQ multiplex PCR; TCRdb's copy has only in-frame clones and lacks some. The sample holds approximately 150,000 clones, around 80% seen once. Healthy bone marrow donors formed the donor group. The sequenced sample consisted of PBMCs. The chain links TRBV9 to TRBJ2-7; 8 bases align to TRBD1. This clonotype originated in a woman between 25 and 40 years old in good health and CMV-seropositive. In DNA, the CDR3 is TGTGCCAGCAGCAAAACAGGGGGTGAATCCTACGAGCAGTACTTC. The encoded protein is CASSKTGGESYEQYF.